The T cell receptor (beta chain) under discussion was sequenced for a study of cytomegalovirus exposure and HLA in healthy donors. PCR employed 60 Vbeta and 13 Jbeta primers. This table comes from immunoSEQ multiplex PCR, and its TCRdb copy is limited to in-frame clones, with some not included. The data show fewer than 150,000 clones, around 67% seen once. Concerning this clone: What it recognizes is unknown.

Findings and caveats of the study: Highest at DRB1 and lowest at HLA-C, TCR association rates differed among HLA loci in a later analysis. The authors judged a highly shared variant cluster likely a sequencing artifact.

The junction had 8 bases not matched to a gene; V was cut back by 0 bases and J by 3 bases. CDR1 is SGHRS, CDR2 YFSETQ, per germline. This CDR3 has 18 amino acids. This sequence joins TRBV5-1 and TRBJ2-1; 11 nucleotides match TRBD2. The TCR was taken from a woman aged 40 to 55 in good health and CMV-seronegative. The specimen was PBMCs. The CDR3 DNA sequence: TGCGCCAGCAGCTTGGCGTGGACTAGCGGGCCGTTCTACAATGAGCAGTTCTTC. Translated: CASSLAWTSGPFYNEQFF.